These 8 T cell receptor beta chains were all obtained from the same sample, sequenced in a study of Ad26.COV2.S vaccination and SARS-CoV-2 variants (dated by TCRdb to the early 2020s). The treatment or condition label corresponds to: 15 to 20 received Ad26.COV2.S at low or high dose, single or two shots; about 5 received placebo; per-sample allocation not given. For vaccine and placebo recipients, the sequenced repertoires came from samples collected on day 63 after the first injection. Libraries were prepared through the immunoSEQ multiplex PCR assay. Entries here come from immuneACCESS through TCRdb and include only in-frame sequences with V and J called. Some clones fail to appear in such tables; in the studies checked, an unresolved V gene covers under half of the shortfall, and the cause of the remainder is unknown. The sample profile shows approximately 250,000 clones; 70% to 90% of them were found once. Less than 3.5% of the sample belongs to the ten largest clones.

Sequences were derived from peripheral blood, sampled in a trial of Ad26.COV2.S vaccine versus placebo. These receptors came from a person between 18 and 59 years old who received the Ad26.COV2.S COVID-19 vaccine or a placebo.

The chain joins TRBV7-2 to TRBJ2-1; D is uncertain. There are 11 residues in the CDR3. V dropped 1 base and J dropped 7 bases, with 2 bases sitting between them. The germline gives CDR1 SGHTA, CDR2 FQGNSA. The CDR3 DNA reads TGTGCCAGCAGCTTAGGTAATGAGCAGTTCTTC. This encodes CASSLGNEQFF.

This clone turned up a few times. The chain has TRBV5-5 and TRBJ1-6; a weak D match, TRBD1 (5 bases). CDR3 length equals 16 residues. The germline V and J ends were trimmed by 1 base and 7 bases, with 15 bases remaining between them. The germline V gene has CDR1 SGHKS and CDR2 YYEKEE (reference sequence). The CDR3 bases are TGTGCCAGCAGCTTGATTGGGGGGTTGGGGAATTCACCCCTCCACTTT. As protein: CASSLIGGLGNSPLHF.

V is TRBV29-1 and J is TRBJ1-1; no reliable D call. V was clipped by 7 bases and J by 0 bases, with 15 bases between them. Germline V gene data show CDR1 as SQVTM and CDR2 as ANQGSEA. CDR3 length: 14 residues. CDR3 coding DNA: TGCAGCGCTCAAACCGGCATCATGAACACTGAAGCTTTCTTT. Its translation is CSAQTGIMNTEAFF.

V usage is TRBV5-1 and J usage is TRBJ2-6; D ambiguous. Per germline, CDR1 SGHRS and CDR2 YFSETQ. There are 15 residues in the CDR3. The V and J ends lost 3 bases and 3 bases respectively, with 10 bases between them. This chain's CDR3 is CASSWFLGGANVLTF. Written as DNA, the CDR3 is TGCGCCAGCAGCTGGTTCCTGGGTGGGGCCAACGTCCTGACTTTC.

V is TRBV5-4 and J is TRBJ1-1, with 7 bases fitting TRBD1. The CDR3 consists of 15 residues. The V and J ends lost 4 bases and 3 bases, in that order; junction bases with no gene match: 9. Per the germline V gene, CDR1 is SGHNT and CDR2 is YYREEE (reference sequence). The CDR3: CASSPRDSTYTEAFF. Written as DNA, the CDR3 is TGTGCCAGCAGCCCGCGGGACAGTACGTACACTGAAGCTTTCTTT. The full variable domain, with the rest looked up from reference TRBV5-4 and TRBJ1-1, is ETGVTQSPTHLIKTRGQQVTLRCSSQSGHNTVSWYQQALGQGPQFIFQYYREEENGRGNFPPRFSGLQFPNYSSELNVNALELDDSALYLCASSPRDSTYTEAFFGQGTRLTVV.

V and J are TRBV4-3 and TRBJ1-3; 9 bases are a match to TRBD1. V trimming: 3 bases; J trimming: 4 bases; junction bases outside the gene matches: 4. Germline-derived CDR1 and CDR2 are LGHNA and YSLEER. This CDR3 contains 15 residues. CDR3 in DNA: TGCGCCAGCAGCCACCTGGGACAGGGAGGAAACACCATATATTTT. Protein: CASSHLGQGGNTIYF.

V usage is TRBV12-3 or TRBV12-4 and J usage is TRBJ2-7, with D unclear. The CDR3 totals 13 residues. With 3 bases removed from V and 4 bases from J, the gap between germline ends came to 10 bases. CDR3 in amino acids: CASSLSIKYEQYF. CDR3 sequence (DNA): TGTGCCAGCAGTTTGTCTATTAAGTACGAGCAGTACTTC.

In DNA form, the CDR3 reads TGTGCCAGCAGCTCCCATCGACAGGGAAATCAGCCCCAGCATTTT. It is translated as CASSSHRQGNQPQHF. V and J are TRBV7-9 and TRBJ1-5, with 7 bases matching TRBD1. Losses at the gene ends were 4 bases for V and 4 bases for J; bases not matched to a gene: 7. From germline, CDR1 is SEHNR and CDR2 FQNEAQ (reference sequence). The CDR3 runs to 15 residues.